What follows are 8 T cell receptor beta chains derived from one specimen sequenced in a study of blood T cell repertoires in COVID-19 (dated by TCRdb to the early 2020s). To prepare the library, the immunoSEQ multiplex PCR assay was applied. TCRdb took this table from immuneACCESS and kept in-frame rearrangements with V and J called. Such tables lack part of the clones; where checked against another copy, unresolved V genes explain under half of the gap, and the rest is unexplained. The sample table lists roughly 570,000 clones, approximately 88% of them with a count of one. The ten largest clones represent less than 9% of the sample. Sequenced: peripheral blood. The receptors shown here come from a woman in her forties or fifties with COVID-19, enrolled during active disease.

The chain carries TRBV7-9 and TRBJ1-1; D remains ambiguous. V was cut by 1 base and J by 11 bases, with 17 bases left in between. The germline V gene encodes CDR1 SEHNR and CDR2 FQNEAQ (reference sequence). This CDR3 comprises 14 residues. This CDR3 is CASSLDTALDGAFF. CDR3 in DNA: TGTGCCAGCAGCTTAGATACCGCCCTAGATGGGGCTTTCTTT. The entire variable domain, with the rest obtained from reference TRBV7-9 and TRBJ1-1, is as follows: DTGVSQNPRHKITKRGQNVTFRCDPISEHNRLYWYRQTLGQGPEFLTYFQNEAQLEKSRLLSDRFSAERPKGSFSTLEIQRTEQGDSAMYLCASSLDTALDGAFFGQGTRLTVV.

The DNA for the CDR3 is TGTGCCAGCAGCTTAACGGACAGGGGCCCCTACGAGCAGTACTTC. Translation: CASSLTDRGPYEQYF. The chain uses TRBV11-2 and TRBJ2-7; 9 nucleotides match TRBD1. CDR3 length equals 15 residues. V was pared by 2 bases and J by 2 bases, with 4 bases of the junction left unmatched. Germline V CDR1 and CDR2: SGHAT, FQNNGV.

The chain joins TRBV2 to TRBJ1-2; D is possibly TRBD1 (5 bases). The CDR3 spans 14 residues. Between the trimmed V and J ends, which lost 7 bases and 4 bases, there was a span of 16 bases. The V gene's germline CDR1 is SNHLY and CDR2 FYNNEI. CDR3 protein: CASNTREFGYGYTF. The DNA for the CDR3 is TGTGCCAGCAATACCAGGGAATTCGGCTATGGCTACACCTTC.

The V call is TRBV5-1, the J call TRBJ1-1; D unclear. Germline V gene data show CDR1 as SGHRS and CDR2 as YFSETQ. Trimming shortened V by 2 bases and J by 1 base, and 9 bases separated the two germline ends. CDR3 length: 14 amino acids. The DNA of the CDR3 is TGCGCCAGCAGCTTCGTCGGGGAGAACACTGAAGCTTTCTTT. Translating gives CASSFVGENTEAFF.

The rearrangement links TRBV5-1 to TRBJ1-2; 8 nucleotides match TRBD1. Trimming cost V 2 bases and J 4 bases; bases outside gene matches: 10. Germline CDR1 is SGHRS and CDR2 is YFSETQ. The CDR3 runs to 16 residues. CDR3 coding DNA: TGCGCCAGCAGCTTTGGGCGGGACAGGCCTTTCTATGGCTACACCTTC. Its protein product is CASSFGRDRPFYGYTF.

The rearrangement links TRBV5-4 to TRBJ2-6, with D tentatively TRBD2 (6 bases). Germline lookup yields CDR1 SGHNT and CDR2 YYREEE (reference sequence). V lost 5 bases to trimming and J lost 0 bases, with 12 bases between them. This CDR3 comprises 16 residues. In DNA, the CDR3 is TGTGCCAGCAGGCCCTACGGGAGCTCTGGGGCCAACGTCCTGACTTTC. This encodes CASRPYGSSGANVLTF. Supplemented by reference TRBV5-4 and TRBJ2-6, the full variable domain reads ETGVTQSPTHLIKTRGQQVTLRCSSQSGHNTVSWYQQALGQGPQFIFQYYREEENGRGNFPPRFSGLQFPNYSSELNVNALELDDSALYLCASRPYGSSGANVLTFGAGSRLTVL.

The V gene is TRBV19, the J gene TRBJ2-2, with D possibly TRBD1 on 6 matching bases. V shed 9 bases and J shed 8 bases, with 22 bases lying between them. Germline CDR1 reads LNHDA; CDR2 reads SQIVND (reference sequence). The CDR3 runs to 15 residues. Written as DNA, the CDR3 is TGTGCCAGCCCTCTAGGGGGTCGGTTTCCGGGGGAGCTGTTTTTT. It yields the protein CASPLGGRFPGELFF.

In its sample, this clone was seen once. Within the sample, other DNA sequences also encode this same CDR3. This chain links TRBV5-6 with TRBJ2-7; D is unclear. CDR1 SGHDT and CDR2 YYEEEE come from the germline V gene. The CDR3 runs 12 residues. The ends were cut back, 4 bases at V and 6 bases at J, with 11 bases in the middle. The CDR3 bases are TGTGCCAGCAGCCTCTCGTCTAGCGAGCAGTACTTC. Its protein product is CASSLSSSEQYF.